This T cell receptor beta chain was found in a study of blood T cell repertoires in COVID-19 (TCRdb year 2020). Regarding the complete study: The collaborator samples originated in the United States, Italy and Spain and spanned the acute and convalescent phases of COVID-19. The prospective study material was composed of cDNA or gDNA derived from T cells, B-cell-depleted T cells, or PBMCs. Deeply sampled blood TCRbeta repertoires from subjects exposed to, actively infected with, or recovered from COVID-19 were included in the dataset. The repertoires were released in a freely available public database meant as a resource for research on the immune response to SARS-CoV-2. Samples were obtained from the ongoing ImmuneRACE study (first 160 participants) and from approximately 1,200 subjects provided by 6 global collaborators. A de-identified subject ID, COVID-19 status, age in years and sex were almost always included in the sample metadata. HLA class I and class II types, where available, came from metadata supplied by the sample provider rather than from assay-based typing. On the study overall, not on this receptor specifically: Clinical and demographic metadata were provided uncurated, with the amount varying by source and participant.

Looking up the germline V gene (reference sequence) yields CDR1 MNHNY and CDR2 SVGAGI. Trimming takes 2 bases off V and 5 bases off J; junction bases not matched to a gene: 6. The CDR3 has 14 amino acids, counting the end cysteine and phenylalanine. Only the CDR3 region is kept as DNA, spanning 42 bases read in frame from base 1. Each collaborating institution followed its own protocols to collect whole blood in K2EDTA tubes. Collaborator samples were shipped for TCRbeta analysis as frozen whole blood, isolated PBMCs, or DNA extracted from either sample type. Worth noting for this clone: It lacks a known antigen. No base quality information exists; no much larger clone differs at one position.

TCRbeta CDR3 regions were amplified from genomic DNA by means of the immunoSEQ Assay, a bias-controlled multiplex PCR. As for how the authors treated the data: Within the assay, amplification of reference gene primers was used to estimate how many nucleated cells each sample contained. To quantify the absolute abundance of each unique TCRbeta CDR3 rearrangement, sequence reads were collapsed and filtered. For each sample, productive Simpson clonality was calculated as the square root of Simpson's diversity index across productive rearrangements. The source is immuneACCESS, and TCRdb retained only in-frame sequences with V and J called. Part of the clones is not carried over; for the studies checked, unresolved V genes explain less than half of this, and the remainder is unexplained. V and J calls and clone size follow that table, whereas D and trimming were derived from the DNA. The sample table contains approximately 200,000 clones; only one count was recorded for 70% to 90% of them. The ten largest clones take up under 3% of the sample.

This TCR was recovered from a woman aged 30 to 39 with active or convalescent COVID-19. The rearranged chain carries TRBV6-6 and TRBJ2-7, and TRBD1 aligns with 7 junction nucleotides. Sequenced sample: peripheral blood. Here the CDR3 is given as CASSYIQGNDEQYF. The sequenced DNA: TGTGCCAGCAGTTACATACAGGGGAATGACGAGCAGTACTTC.